This is a list of T cell receptor beta chains from one sample in a study of graft-versus-host responses after intestinal transplantation. No antigen has been assigned to these receptors. Sequenced by immunoSEQ multiplex PCR; TCRdb stores in-frame clones only, minus some. The data hold about 70,000 clones, with approximately 96% observed a single time. The sequenced sample was unstimulated CD8+ T cells sorted from spleen or lymph node cells, obtained before intestinal transplant. Receptors originate from a human donor who received an intestinal transplant. The CDR3 runs from the conserved cysteine through the conserved F or W. D genes are given only for firm matches.

D gene: .
V gene: TRBV7-8
J gene: TRBJ2-6
CDR3 protein: CASSPVTVIIPVGANVLTF

D gene: TRBD2
V gene: TRBV28
J gene: TRBJ2-5
CDR3 protein: CASSQLPKTSGVQETQYF

D gene: .
V gene: TRBV6-1
J gene: TRBJ1-2
CDR3 protein: CASSEAPFTAQRLHGYTF

D gene: TRBD2
V gene: TRBV13
J gene: TRBJ2-7
CDR3 protein: CASSSQRDYTPYEQYF

D gene: TRBD1
V gene: TRBV10-3
J gene: TRBJ2-1
CDR3 protein: CAIRRDSSYNEQFF

D gene: .
V gene: TRBV28
J gene: TRBJ2-2
CDR3 protein: CASSLGRAYTGELFF

D gene: TRBD2
V gene: TRBV5-3
J gene: TRBJ2-7
CDR3 protein: CARSPLSGRASYEQYF

D gene: .
V gene: TRBV9
J gene: TRBJ2-6
CDR3 protein: CASGGSSGAGANVLTF

D gene: TRBD2
V gene: TRBV19
J gene: TRBJ2-3
CDR3 protein: CASSLLAGEPTDTQYF

D gene: .
V gene: TRBV10-3
J gene: TRBJ2-2
CDR3 protein: CAIRRQAGELFF

D gene: .
V gene: TRBV6-5
J gene: TRBJ2-7
CDR3 protein: CASSYKQWTYEQYF

D gene: .
V gene: TRBV5-1
J gene: TRBJ2-1
CDR3 protein: CASSLDRYNEQFF

D gene: .
V gene: TRBV7-9
J gene: TRBJ1-1
CDR3 protein: CASSLATEAFF

D gene: .
V gene: TRBV7-9
J gene: TRBJ1-1
CDR3 protein: CASSLYAAHLNTEAFF